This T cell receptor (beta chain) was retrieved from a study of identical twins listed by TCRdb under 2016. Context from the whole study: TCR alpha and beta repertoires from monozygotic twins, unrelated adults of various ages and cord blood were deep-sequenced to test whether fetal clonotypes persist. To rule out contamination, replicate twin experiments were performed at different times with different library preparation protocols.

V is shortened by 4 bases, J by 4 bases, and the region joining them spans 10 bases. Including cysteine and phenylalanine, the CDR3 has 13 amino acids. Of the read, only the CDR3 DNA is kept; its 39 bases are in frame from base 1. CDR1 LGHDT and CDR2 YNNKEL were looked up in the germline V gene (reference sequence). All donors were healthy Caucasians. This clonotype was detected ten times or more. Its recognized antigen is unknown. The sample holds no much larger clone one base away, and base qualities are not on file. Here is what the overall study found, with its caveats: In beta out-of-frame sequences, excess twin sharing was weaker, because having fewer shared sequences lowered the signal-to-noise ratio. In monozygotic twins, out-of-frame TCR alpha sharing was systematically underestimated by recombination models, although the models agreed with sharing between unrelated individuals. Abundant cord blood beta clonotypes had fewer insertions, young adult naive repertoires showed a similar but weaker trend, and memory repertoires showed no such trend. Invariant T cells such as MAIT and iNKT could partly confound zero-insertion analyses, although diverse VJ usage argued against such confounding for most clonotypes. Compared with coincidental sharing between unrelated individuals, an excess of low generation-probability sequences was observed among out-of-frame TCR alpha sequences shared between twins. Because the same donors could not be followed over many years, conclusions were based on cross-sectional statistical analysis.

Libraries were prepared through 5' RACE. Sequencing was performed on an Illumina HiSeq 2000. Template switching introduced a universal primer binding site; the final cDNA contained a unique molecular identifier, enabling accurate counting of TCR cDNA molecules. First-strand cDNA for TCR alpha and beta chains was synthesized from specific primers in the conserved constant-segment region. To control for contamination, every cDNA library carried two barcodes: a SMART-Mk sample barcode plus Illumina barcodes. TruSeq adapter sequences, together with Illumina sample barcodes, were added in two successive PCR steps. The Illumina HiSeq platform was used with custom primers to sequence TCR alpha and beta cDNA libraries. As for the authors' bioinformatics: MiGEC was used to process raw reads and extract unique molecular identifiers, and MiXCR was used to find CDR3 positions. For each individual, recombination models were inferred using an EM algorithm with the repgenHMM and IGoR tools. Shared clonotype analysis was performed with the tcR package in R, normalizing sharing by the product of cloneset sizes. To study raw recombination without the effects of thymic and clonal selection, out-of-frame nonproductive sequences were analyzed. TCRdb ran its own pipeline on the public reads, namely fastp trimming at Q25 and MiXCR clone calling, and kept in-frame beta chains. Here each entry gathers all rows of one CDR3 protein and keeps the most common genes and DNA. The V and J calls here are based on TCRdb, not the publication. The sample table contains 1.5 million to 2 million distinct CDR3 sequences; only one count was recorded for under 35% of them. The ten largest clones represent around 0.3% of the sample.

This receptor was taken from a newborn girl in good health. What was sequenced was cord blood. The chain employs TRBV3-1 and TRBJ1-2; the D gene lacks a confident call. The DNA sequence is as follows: TGTGCCAGCAGCCCCGATGGGAGCTATGGCTACACCTTC. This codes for CASSPDGSYGYTF.